Below, 24 T cell receptor beta chains from the same sample are listed, as sequenced in a study of T cell clonality in common variable immunodeficiency. Whole-study results and caveats: Common variable immunodeficiency TCR beta sequences reportedly had fewer deletions and N-nucleotide insertions.

Libraries were prepared by immunoSEQ multiplex PCR; TCRdb keeps only in-frame clonotypes and omits some of them. The table lists 15,000 to 20,000 clones, with no singletons. The antigens these receptors bind are not known. The sequenced sample was peripheral blood mononuclear cells. These TCRs come from a human donor with common variable immunodeficiency.

The table lists this clone with a few counts. The read stops 3 residues short of the end of the CDR3; the missing end is completed from the germline J gene. J is TRBJ1-2 and V is TRBV19; 8 bases line up with TRBD1. After removal of 4 bases from V and 7 bases from J, the junction contained 5 bases not matched to a gene. The CDR3 is made up of 13 amino acids. The germline CDR1 and CDR2 sequences are LNHDA and SQIVND (reference sequence). Incomplete CDR3 DNA: TGTGCCAGTAGTACCCGACAGGGGATTGGC. Translating it yields CASSTRQGIG. The whole CDR3 sequence reads CASSTRQGIGYTF.

This clone was seen a handful of times. The read terminates 3 residues ahead of where the CDR3 ends, so the germline J gene completes it. The V gene is TRBV7-6, the J gene TRBJ2-5, with D possibly being TRBD2 (7 bases). Trimming took 6 bases from V and 4 from J, leaving 21 bases between them. Germline V CDR1 and CDR2: SGHVS, FNYEAQ. This CDR3 is built from 16 residues. Here the CDR3 reads CASSYPRGGRGETQYF. The CDR3 DNA, read in part, is TGTGCCAGCAGTTACCCTAGGGGGGGAAGGGGAGAGACC.

Worth noting for this clone: The observed sequence ends 3 residues before the CDR3 terminus, with the missing tail filled in from the germline J gene. The V gene is TRBV19, the J gene TRBJ2-3; no clear D gene. This CDR3 contains 15 residues. Germline assignment: CDR1 LNHDA and CDR2 SQIVND (reference sequence). Trimming left V 3 bases short and J 2 bases short, with 12 bases between. The CDR3 is CASSIGNSHTDTQYF. Incomplete CDR3 DNA: TGTGCCAGTAGTATCGGTAACTCCCACACAGATACG.

Concerning this clone itself: The read gets to within 3 residues of the CDR3 end, and the germline J gene fills in the rest. The chain links TRBV2 to TRBJ2-7; D is perhaps TRBD1 (5 bases). The CDR3 loop spans 13 amino acids. CDR1 is SNHLY, CDR2 FYNNEI, per germline. Trimming left V 5 bases short and J 6 bases short, with 14 bases between. This chain's CDR3 is CASSRGPKGEQYF. Partial CDR3 DNA: TGTGCCAGCAGTAGGGGCCCTAAGGGCGAG.

Remarks on this clone: The read falls 3 residues short of the CDR3 end, and the missing part is taken from the germline J gene. V usage is TRBV7-2 and J usage is TRBJ2-3, with 7 bases lining up with TRBD1. V trimming: 10 bases; J trimming: 3 bases; junction bases outside the gene matches: 4. The CDR3 totals 12 residues. From germline, CDR1 is SGHTA and CDR2 FQGNSA. CDR3 residues: CAITGETDTQYF. Incomplete CDR3 DNA: TGTGCCATCACAGGGGAGACAGATACG.

This clone was observed at least ten times. The read finishes 3 residues shy of the CDR3 end, and the germline J gene is used to complete it. The genes are TRBV4-2 and TRBJ2-3, with a tentative D call TRBD2 (6 bases). This CDR3 is 17 amino acids long. Germline V gene data show CDR1 as LGHNA and CDR2 as YNFKEQ. Deletions cut 1 base from V and 5 bases from J, with 19 bases between. The CDR3 reads CASSQVKPNSGGDTQYF. The part of the CDR3 DNA that was read is TGTGCCAGCAGCCAAGTAAAACCGAATAGCGGAGGAGATACG.

This clone showed up many times. CDR3 loop: CASSVRAGGVHGELFF. CDR3 DNA (partial): TGTGCCAGCAGCGTACGAGCGGGGGGAGTCCACGGGGAG. J is TRBJ2-2 and V is TRBV7-8, with TRBD2 matching 9 bases. The read ends 3 residues shy of where the CDR3 ends; the end is completed using the germline J gene. The junction had 11 bases not matched to a gene; V was cut back by 5 bases and J by 7 bases. The CDR3 runs to 16 residues. CDR1 SGHVS and CDR2 FQNEAQ come from the germline V gene.

In its sample, this clone was seen many times. The CDR3 end lies 3 residues beyond the end of the read and is filled in from the germline J gene. This chain connects TRBV14 to TRBJ1-1; D is possibly TRBD1 (5 bases). V lost 4 bases and J 2 bases, leaving 11 bases between the germline ends. The germline CDR1 and CDR2 sequences are SGHDN and FVKESK. The length of the CDR3 is 14 residues. The CDR3: CASSLAGLNTEAFF. The CDR3 bases that were read are TGTGCCAGCAGCCTAGCGGGGCTCAACACTGAA.

There are a few counts of this clone. The read terminates 3 residues before the CDR3 end, so the remaining end is supplied by the germline J gene. This rearrangement joins TRBV7-6 to TRBJ2-3, with 8 bases that match TRBD2. The CDR3 spans 16 residues. The ends lost 2 bases at V and 4 bases at J; junction bases unmatched: 8. In germline, CDR1 is SGHVS, CDR2 FNYEAQ. The CDR3 sequence: CASSLFSGGGSDTQYF. The part of the CDR3 DNA that was read is TGTGCCAGCAGCTTATTCTCGGGGGGGGGCTCAGATACG.

This clone was recorded many times. The CDR3 goes on 3 residues after the read ends, and that part is filled in from the germline J gene. This chain links TRBV6-2 or TRBV6-3 with TRBJ2-2; D might be TRBD1 (6 bases). Between the trimmed V and J ends, which lost 2 bases and 0 bases, there was a span of 13 bases. From germline, CDR1 is MNHEY and CDR2 SVGEGT. The CDR3 contains 17 residues. CDR3 region: CASSYAGWGPNTGELFF. The sequenced CDR3 bases are TGTGCCAGCAGTTACGCTGGATGGGGGCCGAACACCGGGGAG.

This clone was recorded at least ten times. The missing CDR3 end, 3 residues past where the read stops, is filled in from the germline J gene. The rearrangement uses TRBV18 and TRBJ2-1, with D possibly matching TRBD1 (5 bases). Germline V CDR1 and CDR2: KGHSH, LQKENI. CDR3 length: 13 residues. V lost 4 bases, J lost 3 bases, and 7 bases lay in between. Partial CDR3 DNA: TGTGCCAGCTCACTCGACAGCTACAATGAG. Translation: CASSLDSYNE. The entire CDR3 reads CASSLDSYNEQFF.

This clone was seen only a few times. The CDR3 end is not reached by the read, which stops 3 residues before it; the germline J gene fills it in. The rearrangement links TRBV19 to TRBJ2-2; tentatively, D is TRBD1 (5 bases). CDR1 and CDR2 (germline): LNHDA, SQIVND (reference sequence). The V and J ends lost 1 base and 7 bases respectively, with 13 bases between them. The CDR3 spans 15 residues. The part of the CDR3 DNA that was read is TGTGCCAGTAGTATAGGGTCAGGGTACGGCGGGGAG. The encoded protein is CASSIGSGYGGE. The whole CDR3 region reads CASSIGSGYGGELFF.

Turning to this clone: The read stops 3 residues short of the end of the CDR3; the missing end is completed from the germline J gene. The J gene is TRBJ1-5, the V gene TRBV19, with 9 bases that match TRBD1. CDR3 size: 15 residues. Germline CDR1 reads LNHDA; CDR2 reads SQIVND (reference sequence). Germline trimming cut 6 bases from V and 2 bases from J; bases unmatched to any gene: 5. CDR3 DNA (partial): TGTGCCAGTAGAAAACAGGGGGCGGGCAATCAGCCC. Amino acids: CASRKQGAGNQP. The complete CDR3 reads CASRKQGAGNQPQHF.

This clone came up a few times. The CDR3 goes on 3 residues after the read ends, and that part is filled in from the germline J gene. At the DNA level, this CDR3 is encoded by other sequences in the same sample as well. The gene calls are TRBV20-1 and TRBJ2-5; D is perhaps TRBD1 (6 bases). This CDR3 comprises 11 residues. V shed 4 bases and J shed 5 bases, with 8 bases lying between them. The germline gives CDR1 DFQATT, CDR2 SNEGSKA (reference sequence). The CDR3 DNA, read in part, is TGCAGTGCTAATAGGGGGGAGACC. Protein: CSANRGET. The CDR3 reads in full as CSANRGETQYF.

In its sample, this clone was seen many times. The read comes to an end 3 residues before the CDR3 does, leaving the germline J gene to fill in the end. The chain is built from TRBV18 and TRBJ1-1; TRBD1 matches at 7 bases. The germline V gene has CDR1 KGHSH and CDR2 LQKENI. V dropped 4 bases and J dropped 2; count of bases not matched to a gene: 4. The CDR3 sequence is 14 residues long. The CDR3 DNA, read in part, is TGTGCCAGCTCACTCAACAGGGGTAACACTGAA. It translates to CASSLNRGNTE. The entire CDR3 protein is CASSLNRGNTEAFF. The full variable domain, with the rest looked up from reference TRBV18 and TRBJ1-1, is NAGVMQNPRHLVRRRGQEARLRCSPMKGHSHVYWYRQLPEEGLKFMVYLQKENIIDESGMPKERFSAEFPKEGPSILRIQQVVRGDSAAYFCASSLNRGNTEAFFGQGTRLTVV.

To note about this clone: The read comes to an end 3 residues before the CDR3 does, leaving the germline J gene to fill in the end. J is TRBJ2-1 and V is TRBV20-1; 7 bases align to TRBD1. Germline V CDR1 and CDR2: DFQATT, SNEGSKA (reference sequence). Germline trimming cut 7 bases from V and 7 bases from J; bases unmatched to any gene: 10. The CDR3 runs to 13 residues. The DNA read from the CDR3 is TGCAGTGTCTCACAGGGGTCGCGAAATGAG. It is translated as CSVSQGSRNE. The complete CDR3 reads CSVSQGSRNEQFF.

This clone was counted a few times. The read gets to within 3 residues of the CDR3 end, and the germline J gene fills in the rest. This chain uses TRBV19 with TRBJ2-2, with 10 nucleotides matching TRBD1. The V segment lost 8 bases and the J segment 3 bases; nucleotides outside the gene matches: 9. The CDR3 is 16 amino acids. Germline CDR1 LNHDA, CDR2 SQIVND (reference sequence). CDR3 in amino acids: CASGWTGGRYTGELFF. The sequenced CDR3 bases are TGTGCCAGTGGATGGACAGGGGGAAGGTACACCGGGGAG. Based on the CDR3 plus reference TRBV19 and TRBJ2-2, the full variable domain is DGGITQSPKYLFRKEGQNVTLSCEQNLNHDAMYWYRQDPGQGLRLIYYSQIVNDFQKGDIAEGYSVSREKKESFPLTVTSAQKNPTAFYLCASGWTGGRYTGELFFGEGSRLTVL.

For this clone: From the germline J gene comes the end of the CDR3, since the read stops 3 residues before it. The V and J genes are TRBV19 and TRBJ2-7, with D possibly being TRBD1 (5 bases). The CDR3 extends over 15 amino acids. The V gene's germline CDR1 is LNHDA and CDR2 SQIVND (reference sequence). V was cut by 1 base and J by 3 bases, with 13 bases left in between. Incomplete CDR3 DNA: TGTGCCAGTAGTATAGTGGCAGGGAAAAGCTACGAG. It encodes CASSIVAGKSYE. The full CDR3 protein is CASSIVAGKSYEQYF.

Many counts were recorded for this clone. CDR3 DNA, as far as it was read: TGTGCCAGCAGCCAAGTGGGGGGTCTTGGAGGGCGGAATGAG. The encoded protein is CASSQVGGLGGRNE. The complete CDR3 sequence is CASSQVGGLGGRNEQFF. This sequence joins TRBV14 and TRBJ2-1, with TRBD2 as a possible D gene (6 bases). The CDR3 end lies 3 residues beyond the end of the read and is filled in from the germline J gene. The CDR3 contains 17 residues. V was clipped by 1 base and J by 7 bases, with 20 bases between them. Germline V gene data show CDR1 as SGHDN and CDR2 as FVKESK.

This clone was seen only a few times. The CDR3 sequence: CASSPLGLSGNARTSYNEQFF. Partial CDR3 DNA: TGTGCCAGCTCACCATTGGGGCTTAGCGGGAACGCAAGGACCTCCTACAATGAG. J is TRBJ2-1 and V is TRBV18, with 8 bases identical to TRBD2. Coverage ceases 3 residues before the CDR3 finishes, and the germline J gene fills in the end. The CDR3 covers 21 residues. Trimming took 2 bases from V and 0 from J; bases not matched to a gene: 18. Per the germline V gene, CDR1 is KGHSH and CDR2 is LQKENI.

Partial CDR3 DNA: TGTGCCAGCTCACCATCAAGGGGAGGATATGGC. The encoded protein is CASSPSRGGYG. The whole CDR3 protein reads CASSPSRGGYGYTF. This chain connects TRBV18 to TRBJ1-2, with a weak D call TRBD1 (5 bases). Coverage ceases 3 residues before the CDR3 finishes, and the germline J gene fills in the end. The length of the CDR3 is 14 residues. V lost 2 bases to trimming and J lost 5 bases, with 12 bases between them. Per germline, CDR1 KGHSH and CDR2 LQKENI.

This clone was seen many times. The CDR3 extends 3 residues past the end of the read, so its final part is completed from the germline J gene. This rearrangement joins TRBV29-1 to TRBJ2-7; D might be TRBD1 (6 bases). Germline values: CDR1 SQVTM, CDR2 ANQGSEA. The CDR3 has 14 residues. Between the trimmed V and J ends, which lost 6 bases and 2 bases, there was a span of 17 bases. The CDR3 bases that were read are TGCAGCGTCACCCGATCCAGGGGAGCCTACGAG. Translating gives CSVTRSRGAYE. The entire CDR3 protein reads CSVTRSRGAYEQYF.

Of note for this clone: The DNA ends 3 residues before the CDR3 does, and the rest of the CDR3 is filled in from the germline J gene. The chain recombines TRBV5-1 with TRBJ2-5, with TRBD1 as a possible D gene (5 bases). The CDR3 extends over 14 amino acids. V lost 2 bases, J lost 2 bases, and 10 bases lay in between. The V gene's germline CDR1 is SGHRS and CDR2 YFSETQ. The CDR3 reads CASSFQGIQETQYF. The DNA read from the CDR3 is TGCGCCAGCAGCTTCCAGGGAATACAAGAGACC.

In this sample, this clone turned up many times. The read gets to within 3 residues of the CDR3 end, and the germline J gene fills in the rest. The chain couples TRBV19 to TRBJ2-6; 9 bases are a match to TRBD1. The CDR3 loop spans 17 amino acids. With V trimmed by 4 bases and J by 0 bases, 4 bases remained unmatched. Germline CDR1 and CDR2: LNHDA and SQIVND (reference sequence). The CDR3 DNA, read in part, is TGTGCCAGTAGTAGGGGACAGGGAATCTCTGGGGCCAACGTC. It is translated as CASSRGQGISGANV. The entire CDR3 is CASSRGQGISGANVLTF.